These 19 T cell receptor beta chains share one sample of origin, sequenced in a study of identical twins. MiXCR, run by TCRdb on the 5' RACE reads, gives a single entry per CDR3 protein. The sample includes roughly 710,000 distinct CDR3 sequences, around 5.7% of them seen just once. The specimen sequenced was naive T cells sorted from blood. All receptors derive from a man in his late teens or twenties in good health.

The V call is TRBV20-1, the J call TRBJ2-1; no definite D call. Trimming cost V 3 bases and J 0 bases, with 9 bases left between them. The CDR3 is 14 residues long. CDR1 and CDR2 (germline): DFQATT, SNEGSKA (reference sequence). The CDR3 DNA reads as TGCAGTGCTAGTGATCCTCACTCCTACAATGAGCAGTTCTTC. Amino acids: CSASDPHSYNEQFF.

The chain has TRBV6-1 and TRBJ2-1, with unresolved D. The V end lost 1 base, the J end lost 4 bases, and 8 bases lay between the germline ends. The germline gives CDR1 MNHNS, CDR2 SASEGT. There are 14 residues in the CDR3. The CDR3 DNA reads as TGTGCCAGCAGTGAAGATGCGGTTTACAATGAGCAGTTCTTC. Residues: CASSEDAVYNEQFF.

This clonotype occurred many times. The chain links TRBV18 to TRBJ2-1, with D uncertain. Looked up from germline, CDR1 is KGHSH and CDR2 is LQKENI. The CDR3 totals 12 residues. V was pared by 3 bases and J by 5 bases, with 5 bases between. CDR3 sequence: CASSPRDNEQFF. The CDR3, as DNA: TGTGCCAGCTCACCCCGGGACAATGAGCAGTTCTTC.

The V and J genes are TRBV4-3 and TRBJ2-5, with 7 bases that match TRBD1. The V gene's germline CDR1 is LGHNA and CDR2 YSLEER. This CDR3 spans 15 amino acids. Trimming took 0 bases from V and 5 from J; bases not matched to a gene: 6. CDR3 protein: CASSQDLRGKETQYF. The CDR3 bases are TGCGCCAGCAGCCAAGATCTCAGGGGGAAGGAGACCCAGTACTTC.

The chain uses TRBV12-5 and TRBJ2-1; 14 positions agree with TRBD2. This CDR3 spans 17 amino acids. The trim removed 3 bases at V and 8 bases at J, leaving 9 bases unmatched. Germline V gene sequence: CDR1 LGHNT, CDR2 FRNRAP. CDR3 sequence: CASGFAGTSGSPHEQFF. CDR3 sequence (DNA): TGTGCTAGTGGTTTTGCCGGGACTAGCGGGAGTCCCCATGAGCAGTTCTTC.

On this clonotype: An end of the junction does not agree with germline; a read error may underlie this. The V gene is TRBV20-1, the J gene TRBJ2-1, with 10 positions matching TRBD2. This CDR3 contains 16 residues. Germline V lookup: CDR1 DFQATT, CDR2 SNEGSKA (reference sequence). This CDR3 reads CGAAPAGTSVYNEQFF. The CDR3 DNA reads TGCGGTGCTGCCCCCGCCGGGACTAGCGTGTACAATGAGCAGTTCTTC.

This clonotype was counted a few times. The gene calls are TRBV15 and TRBJ2-7, with 10 bases aligning to TRBD2. The CDR3 is 20 residues long. After removal of 0 bases from V and 6 bases from J, the junction contained 20 bases not matched to a gene. Germline values: CDR1 LNHNV, CDR2 YYDKDF (reference sequence). The CDR3 sequence: CATSRDVSSGSFPLGGEQYF. Written as DNA, the CDR3 is TGTGCCACCAGCAGAGATGTATCTAGCGGGAGTTTTCCCCTTGGGGGCGAGCAGTACTTC.

At least ten counts were recorded for this clonotype. The chain employs TRBV2 and TRBJ2-7; D gene ambiguous. Germline V lookup: CDR1 SNHLY, CDR2 FYNNEI. Trimming took 5 bases from V and 4 from J, leaving 24 bases between them. The CDR3 sequence is 17 residues long. For the CDR3, the DNA is TGTGCCAGCAGTCACCCTGGAAGAGTCGAGTCAGGTTACGAGCAGTACGTC. It translates to CASSHPGRVESGYEQYV.

This sequence joins TRBV11-2 and TRBJ2-7; 9 bases fit TRBD1. Trimming removed 5 bases from V and 3 bases from J; junction bases left unmatched: 8. Germline-derived CDR1 and CDR2 are SGHAT and FQNNGV. The CDR3 covers 15 residues. The CDR3: CASSPTGTGYYEQYV. DNA for the CDR3: TGTGCCAGCAGCCCTACCGGGACAGGGTACTACGAGCAGTACGTC.

This clonotype was seen only a few times. The chain has TRBV4-1 and TRBJ1-2; D uncertain. Trimming pared 1 base from V and 5 bases from J, leaving 17 bases between. The CDR3 is 16 residues long. Germline CDR1 reads MGHRA; CDR2 reads YSYEKL. CDR3 sequence (DNA): TGCGCCAGCAGCCAAGTTGGCGGGCGGGTACGGTATGGCTACACCTTC. Translated: CASSQVGGRVRYGYTF.

This clonotype was recorded many times. The chain carries TRBV11-1 and TRBJ2-5; 11 nucleotides agree with TRBD2. Germline values: CDR1 SGHAT, CDR2 FQDESV (reference sequence). The CDR3 has 18 amino acids. With V trimmed by 1 base and J by 1 base, 8 bases remained unmatched. CDR3 loop: CASSLVPGLAASQETQYF. In nucleotides, the CDR3 is TGTGCCAGCAGCTTAGTCCCGGGACTAGCGGCCAGCCAAGAGACCCAGTACTTC.

In its sample, this clonotype was seen many times. The genes are TRBV24-1 and TRBJ2-1; D is uncertain. V lost 9 bases to trimming and J lost 5 bases, with 19 bases between them. The CDR3 has 15 amino acids. Looked up from germline, CDR1 is KGHDR and CDR2 is SFDVKD. In DNA form, the CDR3 reads TGTGCCACCGTCGCCCGGACCAGCAGAGACAATGAGCAGTTCTTC. This gives the protein CATVARTSRDNEQFF.

This clonotype was counted at least ten times. This chain links TRBV6-2 or TRBV6-3 with TRBJ2-2, with 8 bases lining up with TRBD1. Per germline, CDR1 MNHEY and CDR2 SVGEGT. The V and J ends lost 2 bases and 6 bases, in that order; junction bases with no gene match: 8. CDR3 length equals 16 residues. The CDR3 is CASSYASPGGPGELFF. The CDR3, as DNA: TGTGCCAGCAGTTACGCTTCGCCAGGGGGCCCCGGGGAGCTGTTTTTT.

This clonotype showed up many times. The chain is built from TRBV20-1 and TRBJ2-1; the D gene is possibly TRBD2 (5 bases). V lost 0 bases to trimming and J lost 8 bases, with 26 bases between them. Looked up from germline, CDR1 is DFQATT and CDR2 is SNEGSKA (reference sequence). The CDR3 is 18 amino acids. The chain's CDR3 is CSARDRGFTSRVTHEQFF. CDR3 nucleotides: TGCAGTGCTAGAGATCGGGGATTTACATCGAGGGTGACCCATGAGCAGTTCTTC.

This clonotype showed up many times. In nucleotides, the CDR3 is TGTGCCAGCAGCCAAGAGGGGTCGGGACTACCCACAGATACGCAGTATTTT. Its translation is CASSQEGSGLPTDTQYF. V gene TRBV4-2 combines with J gene TRBJ2-3; 7 bases map to TRBD2. The CDR3 runs to 17 residues. Looked up from germline, CDR1 is LGHNA and CDR2 is YNFKEQ. V lost 0 bases to trimming and J lost 2 bases; unmatched junction nucleotides: 8.

This clonotype was counted at least ten times. The chain has TRBV20-1 and TRBJ2-5; no reliable D call. The V and J ends lost 4 bases and 1 base respectively, with 10 bases between them. The CDR3 loop spans 13 amino acids. The germline gives CDR1 DFQATT, CDR2 SNEGSKA (reference sequence). CDR3 in amino acids: CSATTASQETQYF. For the CDR3, the DNA is TGCAGTGCTACCACAGCATCCCAAGAGACCCAGTACTTC.

This clonotype was recorded many times. The chain combines TRBV12-3 or TRBV12-4 with TRBJ1-5; the D gene is possibly TRBD1 (5 bases). This CDR3 has 14 residues. Trimming shortened V by 7 bases and J by 0 bases, and 10 bases separated the two germline ends. CDR3 nucleotide sequence: TGTGCCAGCAACTGGGGGAATAGCAATCAGCCCCAGCATTTT. Its protein is CASNWGNSNQPQHF.

In this sample, this clonotype turned up a few times. The chain links TRBV2 to TRBJ2-7, with 7 bases fitting TRBD1. This CDR3 region has 14 residues. Unmatched junction bases numbered 7, after V lost 6 bases and J lost 2 bases. Germline assignment: CDR1 SNHLY and CDR2 FYNNEI. CDR3 DNA sequence: TGTGCCAGCAGGGCGGCCGGGACAGCCTACGAGCAGTACTTC. This translates into CASRAAGTAYEQYF.

The rearrangement uses TRBV11-2 and TRBJ2-7; the D is unclear. The CDR3 length is 15 residues. Trimming pared 3 bases from V and 3 bases from J, leaving 15 bases between. Germline CDR1 reads SGHAT; CDR2 reads FQNNGV. The CDR3 DNA follows: TGTGCCAGCAGCTTCTCATTCCCCGAGAACTACGAGCAGTACTTC. Amino acid sequence: CASSFSFPENYEQYF.